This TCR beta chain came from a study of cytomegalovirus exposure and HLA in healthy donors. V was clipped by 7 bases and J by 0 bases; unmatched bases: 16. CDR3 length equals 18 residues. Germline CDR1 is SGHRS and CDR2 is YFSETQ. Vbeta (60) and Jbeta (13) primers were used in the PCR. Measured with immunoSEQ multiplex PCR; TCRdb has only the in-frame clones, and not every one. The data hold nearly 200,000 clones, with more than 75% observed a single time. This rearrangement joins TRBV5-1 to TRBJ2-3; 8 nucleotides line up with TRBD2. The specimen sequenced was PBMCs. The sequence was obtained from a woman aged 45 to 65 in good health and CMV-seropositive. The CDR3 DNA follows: TGCGCCAGCCGTAAACTAGCGGCAACTGCCACTAGCACAGATACGCAGTATTTT. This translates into CASRKLAATATSTDTQYF.